This note documents a single T cell receptor (beta chain) sequence. Its antigen is unidentified. PCR used 60 Vbeta primers and 13 Jbeta primers. The repertoire was sequenced with immunoSEQ multiplex PCR; TCRdb's copy has only in-frame clones and lacks some. The sample has some 180,000 clones; 75% to 85% are singletons. This specimen belongs to a study of cytomegalovirus exposure and HLA in healthy donors. V shed 2 bases, J shed 6 bases, and the junction held 6 bases outside the gene matches. The germline V gene encodes CDR1 GTSNPN and CDR2 SVGIG (reference sequence). The CDR3 totals 14 residues. Broader study findings: In an earlier analysis, in some 500 donors, most V segments appeared productive either ~87% or ~30% of the time. Prediction of most subjects' HLA-A and HLA-B alleles by TCR beta sequences was reportedly accurate.

The J gene is TRBJ1-5, the V gene TRBV30, with 8 bases fitting TRBD1. Source material: PBMCs. The clonotype was recovered from a man between 18 and 29 years old in good health and CMV-seronegative. Here the CDR3 reads CAWSSLGTGQPQHF. CDR3 sequence (DNA): TGTGCCTGGAGTAGTCTCGGGACAGGTCAGCCCCAGCATTTT.